This is a list of T cell receptor beta chains from one sample in a study of shared clonotypes between healthy human individuals. Libraries were prepared by immunoSEQ multiplex PCR; TCRdb keeps only in-frame clonotypes and omits some of them. Counted here are approximately 1.5 million clones, 98% occurring once; the ten biggest clones make up approximately 0.45%. Specimen: naive CD4+ T cells sorted from blood. These receptors were obtained from a man aged 25-45 years in good health. The CDR3 runs from the conserved cysteine through the conserved F or W. Each record gives: CDR3 DNA, CDR3 protein, CDR3 length, clone size, J gene, D gene, V gene. A D gene is named only where the DNA matches it firmly. Clone sizes are given selectively: once, few, many, or a class where the clone is expanded.

TGCGCCAGCAGCTTGGACGGGGAGACCCAGTACTTC CASSLDGETQYF 12 . TRBJ2-5 . TRBV5-1
TGTGCTAGTGGTTTTCGGGGGGGGACGAATACCTATGGCTACACCTTC CASGFRGGTNTYGYTF 16 . TRBJ1-2 . TRBV12-5
TGTGCCAGCCCCCTGGGGGACCCTCAGCCCCAGCATTTT CASPLGDPQPQHF 13 . TRBJ1-5 . TRBV28
TGTGCCAGCAGCCGAACCGACAGGGCCGCCTACGAGCAGTACTTC CASSRTDRAAYEQYF 15 once TRBJ2-7 TRBD1 TRBV7-6
TGCAGCGTTGTCTGGTCCAGGGGGCTTCAAGAGACCCAGTACTTC CSVVWSRGLQETQYF 15 . TRBJ2-5 TRBD1 TRBV29-1
TGTGCCAGCAGCCCCGGAGGGGTCTACGAGCAGTACTTC CASSPGGVYEQYF 13 . TRBJ2-7 . TRBV5-4
TGTGCCAGCAGCCAAGACTTGGGGACAGCCTATGGCTACACCTTC CASSQDLGTAYGYTF 15 once TRBJ1-2 TRBD1 TRBV14
TGCAGCCTTCAACTAGCGGCAGGCCCAGATACGCAGTATTTT CSLQLAAGPDTQYF 14 . TRBJ2-3 TRBD2 TRBV29-1
TGTGCCAGCAGTGATCGGGTAGCGGGAGGAAATGAGCAGTTCTTC CASSDRVAGGNEQFF 15 once TRBJ2-1 TRBD2 TRBV2
TGTGCCAGTAGCAGAAACAATCAGCCCCAGCATTTT CASSRNNQPQHF 12 . TRBJ1-5 . TRBV19
TGCAGCGTTCCAGATCCGACAAGGGGCACAGATACGCAGTATTTT CSVPDPTRGTDTQYF 15 . TRBJ2-3 . TRBV29-1
TGTGCCAGCAGCTTAGAGAGACGGGGTAATGAAAAACTGTTTTTT CASSLERRGNEKLFF 15 . TRBJ1-4 . TRBV5-4
TGTGCCAGCAGTGACCTACTAGCGGGATCGAAGGATGAGCAGTTCTTC CASSDLLAGSKDEQFF 16 . TRBJ2-1 TRBD2 TRBV25-1
TGTGCCAGCAGTTTATTTGGACAGGGTCAGAGAAACACCATATATTTT CASSLFGQGQRNTIYF 16 . TRBJ1-3 TRBD1 TRBV27
TGCAGCGTTGAAAGCCTGACTAGCGGGAGGTACGATACGCAGTATTTT CSVESLTSGRYDTQYF 16 . TRBJ2-3 TRBD2 TRBV29-1
TGTGCCAGCAGCGAAACTAGTACCGATACGCAGTATTTT CASSETSTDTQYF 13 . TRBJ2-3 . TRBV9
TGCGCCAGCAGCTTGGGGACAGGGTCCGAGCAGTACTTC CASSLGTGSEQYF 13 . TRBJ2-7 TRBD1 TRBV5-1
TGTGCCAGTACCGTCACAGGGGTCCAACCTCCGGGACAACTTATTGCCTACGAGCAGTACTTC CASTVTGVQPPGQLIAYEQYF 21 . TRBJ2-7 TRBD1 TRBV19
TGTGCCAGCAGTTTAAGCGCACAAGAGACCCAGTACTTC CASSLSAQETQYF 13 . TRBJ2-5 . TRBV28
TGCGCCAGCAGGCCTTTGCCGGGAACGGAGACCCAGTACTTC CASRPLPGTETQYF 14 . TRBJ2-5 . TRBV5-1
TGTGCCAGCAGCTTGAAAACTCGCCAAGAGACCCAGTACTTC CASSLKTRQETQYF 14 . TRBJ2-5 . TRBV5-6
TGTGCCAGCAGCTTGAGTTGGGAATATGGCTACACCTTC CASSLSWEYGYTF 13 once TRBJ1-2 . TRBV5-5
TGTGCCAGTAGTGTCCGACAGGGTCCCAACTACGAGCAGTACTTC CASSVRQGPNYEQYF 15 . TRBJ2-7 TRBD1 TRBV19
TGTGCCAGCAGCTCGGGACAGCCTAACTATGGCTACACCTTC CASSSGQPNYGYTF 14 . TRBJ1-2 TRBD1 TRBV5-5
TGTGCCAGCAGCCCGACCCGGGGTAGCGGGAGGCGCGAGCAGTACTTC CASSPTRGSGRREQYF 16 . TRBJ2-7 TRBD2 TRBV28
TGTGCCAGCAGCCCTCCCCCAGGGATCTATGGCTACACCTTC CASSPPPGIYGYTF 14 . TRBJ1-2 . TRBV9
TGTGCCATCAGTGATACGGCAGTACCCATCGAGCAGTACTTC CAISDTAVPIEQYF 14 . TRBJ2-7 . TRBV10-3
TGCGCCAGCAGCTCGGAGGGTTTAAGTAATGAAAAACTGTTTTTT CASSSEGLSNEKLFF 15 . TRBJ1-4 . TRBV5-1
TGTGCCAGCAGTACGATTATGGGGAGGACAGCTCATCAGCCCCAGCATTTT CASSTIMGRTAHQPQHF 17 . TRBJ1-5 . TRBV28
TGTGCCAGCAGTGTTGGGTTTGAGCAGTTCTTC CASSVGFEQFF 11 . TRBJ2-1 . TRBV28
TGCGCCAGCAGCCAGGACAGGGGCCCGAGCTCCTACGAGCAGTACTTC CASSQDRGPSSYEQYF 16 . TRBJ2-7 TRBD1 TRBV4-1
TGTGCCAGTAGTAAAACAGGTGGTTTCGACGAGCAGTACTTC CASSKTGGFDEQYF 14 . TRBJ2-7 . TRBV19
TGTGCCAGCAGCTCAGGGGGTAGCAGCTCCTACGAGCAGTACTTC CASSSGGSSSYEQYF 15 . TRBJ2-7 TRBD1 TRBV11-2
TGCGCCAGCAGCCAAGAAGTACTGGCGGCGAACACCGGGGAGCTGTTTTTT CASSQEVLAANTGELFF 17 . TRBJ2-2 . TRBV4-3
TGCAGTGCTACCCTAGCGGAGCAGTACTTC CSATLAEQYF 10 . TRBJ2-7 . TRBV20-1
TGTGCCAGCAGCACGGGACTAGCGGGCTACGAGCAGTACTTC CASSTGLAGYEQYF 14 once TRBJ2-7 TRBD2 TRBV28
TGCGCCAGCAGCAGGGACACGAGCTACGAGCAGTACTTC CASSRDTSYEQYF 13 once TRBJ2-7 . TRBV5-1
TGTGCCAGCACCCTGGGCCCCATCTACGAGCAGTACTTC CASTLGPIYEQYF 13 . TRBJ2-7 . TRBV6-5